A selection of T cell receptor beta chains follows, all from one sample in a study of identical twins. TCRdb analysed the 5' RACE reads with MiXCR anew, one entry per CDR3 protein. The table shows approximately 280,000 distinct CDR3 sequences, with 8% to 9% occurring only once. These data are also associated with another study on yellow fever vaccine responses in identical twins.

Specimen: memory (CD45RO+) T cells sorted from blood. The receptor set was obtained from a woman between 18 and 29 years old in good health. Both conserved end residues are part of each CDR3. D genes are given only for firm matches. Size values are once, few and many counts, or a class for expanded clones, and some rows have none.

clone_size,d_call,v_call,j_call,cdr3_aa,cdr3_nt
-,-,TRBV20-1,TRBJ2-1,CSARGAFYNEQFF,TGCAGTGCTCGGGGGGCCTTCTACAATGAGCAGTTCTTC
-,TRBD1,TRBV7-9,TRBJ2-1,CASSDRPGGAANEQFF,TGTGCCAGCAGCGATAGGCCAGGGGGCGCGGCTAATGAGCAGTTCTTC
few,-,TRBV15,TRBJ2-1,CATSNQRSSYNEQFF,TGTGCCACCAGCAACCAGCGTTCCTCCTACAATGAGCAGTTCTTC
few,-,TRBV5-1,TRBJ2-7,CASSLGQVGNEQYF,TGCGCCAGCAGCTTGGGACAGGTCGGTAACGAGCAGTACTTC
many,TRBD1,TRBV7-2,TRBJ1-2,CASSPDRDFGYTF,TGTGCCAGCAGCCCCGACAGGGATTTTGGCTACACCTTC
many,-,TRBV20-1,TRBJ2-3,CSAINTDTQYF,TGCAGTGCTATTAATACAGATACGCAGTATTTT
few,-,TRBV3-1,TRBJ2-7,CASSLAYGGSYEQYF,TGTGCCAGCAGCCTCGCATACGGAGGATCCTACGAGCAGTACTTC
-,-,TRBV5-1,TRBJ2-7,CASSFLPDDSYEQYF,TGCGCCAGCAGCTTTCTTCCGGACGACTCCTACGAGCAGTACTTC
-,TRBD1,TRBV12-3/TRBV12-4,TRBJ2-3,CASSAGTASDTQYF,TGTGCCAGCAGTGCCGGGACAGCCTCAGATACGCAGTATTTT
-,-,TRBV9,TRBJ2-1,CASSPSGSPYNEQFF,TGTGCCAGCAGCCCCAGCGGATCCCCCTACAATGAGCAGTTCTTC
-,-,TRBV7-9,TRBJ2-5,CASSPGRKQETQYF,TGTGCCAGCAGCCCTGGGAGAAAGCAAGAGACCCAGTACTTC
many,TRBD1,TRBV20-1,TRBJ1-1,CSAYREDRWNTEAFF,TGCAGTGCTTATAGAGAGGACAGGTGGAACACTGAAGCTTTCTTT
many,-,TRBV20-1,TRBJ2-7,CSAPLTDYEQYF,TGCAGTGCTCCCCTGACAGACTACGAGCAGTACTTC
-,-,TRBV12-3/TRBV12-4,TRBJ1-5,CASSFNRGTDQPQHF,TGTGCCAGCAGTTTTAATAGGGGCACTGATCAGCCCCAGCATTTT
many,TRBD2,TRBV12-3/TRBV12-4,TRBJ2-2,CASSLWLAENTGELFF,TGTGCCAGCAGCCTCTGGCTAGCGGAGAACACCGGGGAGCTGTTTTTT
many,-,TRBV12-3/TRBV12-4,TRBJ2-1,CASSFYSALSYNEQFF,TGTGCCAGCAGTTTTTACTCTGCGCTTTCCTACAATGAGCAGTTCTTC
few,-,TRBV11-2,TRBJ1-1,CASSPPGERLNTEAFF,TGTGCCAGCAGCCCCCCAGGAGAGAGACTGAACACTGAAGCTTTCTTT
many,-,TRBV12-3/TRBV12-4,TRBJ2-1,CASTDLANEQFF,TGTGCCAGCACTGACCTTGCCAATGAGCAGTTCTTC
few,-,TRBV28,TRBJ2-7,CASSLWRSVEQYF,TGTGCCAGCAGTTTATGGCGGAGTGTTGAGCAGTACTTC
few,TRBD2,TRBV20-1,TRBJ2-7,CSALSGSSYEQYF,TGCAGTGCACTTAGCGGGTCTTCCTACGAGCAGTACTTC
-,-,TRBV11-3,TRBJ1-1,CASSQRNTEAFF,TGTGCCAGCAGCCAACGCAACACTGAAGCTTTCTTT
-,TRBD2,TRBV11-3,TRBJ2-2,CASSHGTSGRSGELFF,TGTGCCAGCAGCCACGGGACTAGCGGGAGATCCGGGGAGCTGTTTTTT
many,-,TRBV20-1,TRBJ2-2,CSASDPGRPSTGELFF,TGCAGTGCTAGTGATCCGGGACGTCCGAGCACCGGGGAGCTGTTTTTT
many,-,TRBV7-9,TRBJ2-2,CASSQTPEGTGELFF,TGTGCCAGCAGCCAGACGCCCGAGGGCACCGGGGAGCTGTTTTTT
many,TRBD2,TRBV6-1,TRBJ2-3,CASSELAGWGTDTQYF,TGTGCCAGCAGTGAACTAGCGGGATGGGGCACAGATACGCAGTATTTT
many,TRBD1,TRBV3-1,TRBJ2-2,CASRLTGGNTGELFF,TGTGCCAGCAGACTAACAGGGGGCAACACCGGGGAGCTGTTTTTT
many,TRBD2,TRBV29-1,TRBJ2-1,CSVAPASGRHNEQFF,TGCAGCGTTGCTCCCGCTAGCGGGAGACACAATGAGCAGTTCTTC